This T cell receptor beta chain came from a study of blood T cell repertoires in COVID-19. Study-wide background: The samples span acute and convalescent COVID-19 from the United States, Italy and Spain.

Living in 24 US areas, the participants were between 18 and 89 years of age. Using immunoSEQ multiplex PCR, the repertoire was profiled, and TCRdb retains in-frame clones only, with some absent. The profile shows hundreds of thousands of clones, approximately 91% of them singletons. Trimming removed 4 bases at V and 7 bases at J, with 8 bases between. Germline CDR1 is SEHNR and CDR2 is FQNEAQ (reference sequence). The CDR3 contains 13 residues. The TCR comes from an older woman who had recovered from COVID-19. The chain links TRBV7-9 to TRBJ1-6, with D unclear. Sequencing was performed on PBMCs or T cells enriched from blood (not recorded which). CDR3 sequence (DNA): TGTGCCAGCAGCTCCATCGAGAATTCACCCCTCCACTTT. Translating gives CASSSIENSPLHF.